The 23 T cell receptor delta chains in this list originate from one sample, sequenced in a study of gamma-delta T cells after stem cell transplantation (dated by TCRdb to 2016 to 2017). The receptor library was made with RT-PCR. The instrument was an Illumina MiSeq. Via CATT, TCRdb reprocessed the public reads, and rows with identical DNA were then joined. The sample data list over 800 delta-chain clones, and 10% to 13% of these were observed just once. Clones ranked in the top ten supply around three fifths of the sample. The sample comprised gamma-delta T cells. The source of these receptors is a human donor. It is not recorded whose cells these are; they may come from a transplant donor.

This clone was counted a few times. Just one base apart from a much larger clone, this may be a read error. This chain uses TRDV1 with TRDJ1, with 12 bases aligning to TRDD3. The CDR3 sequence is 26 residues long. V was pared by 0 bases and J by 0 bases, with 29 bases of the junction left unmatched. In germline, CDR1 is TSWWSYY, CDR2 QGS. CDR3 sequence (DNA): TGTGCTCTTGGGGAACTGACTTCCTACCCTATGTACTGGGGGATACAAGGCGGATATTACACCGATAAACTCATCTTT. Translation gives CALGELTSYPMYWGIQGGYYTDKLIF.

Details on this clone: A much larger clone differs by one base, so this may be a read error. The same CDR3 can be traced to other DNA sequences in this sample. The V call is TRDV2, the J call TRDJ1; 10 bases fit TRDD3. The ends lost 0 bases at V and 1 base at J; junction bases unmatched: 10. CDR3 length: 18 residues. Per the germline V gene, CDR1 is GEAIGNYY and CDR2 is EKD. The DNA of the CDR3 is TGTGCCTGTGACACCGTCGCTACGTTGGGGGATACCACCGATAAACTCATCTTT. Its translation: CACDTVATLGDTTDKLIF.

By proportion, this clone is medium-sized. A far more abundant clone sits one base away, making this likely a read error. V is TRDV2 and J is TRDJ1; the match to TRDD3 covers 9 bases. The CDR3 is 17 amino acids. CDR1 is GEAIGNYY, CDR2 EKD, per germline. The CDR3 sequence: CACDTAEGDTYTYKLIF. CDR3 nucleotide sequence: TGTGCCTGTGACACCGCCGAGGGGGATACCTACACCTATAAACTCATCTTT.

The sample holds a few counts of this clone. The limits of the CDR3 on the DNA are not certain, so only TCRdb's listed CDR3 is given. The CDR3 here is CSVLLCSKRAGWGYLPRYTDKLIF. J is TRDJ1 and V is TRAV29/DV5; the DNA was not used to check the table's D call, TRDD3. CDR1 NSMFDY and CDR2 ISSIKDK come from the germline V gene. Both ends counted, the CDR3 spans 24 residues.

The table lists this clone with a few counts. A far larger clone is a single base away, which makes a read error likely. Other DNA sequences within the sample encode an identical CDR3. The V and J genes are TRDV1 and TRDJ1; 12 positions agree with TRDD3. V shed 6 bases and J 3 bases; nucleotides not matched to a gene: 5. The length of the CDR3 is 15 residues. Germline CDR1 reads TSWWSYY; CDR2 reads QGS. This CDR3 reads CALGGTGGYPDKLIF. In nucleotides, the CDR3 is TGTGCTCTTGGCGGGACTGGGGGATACCCCGATAAACTCATCTTT.

In the case of this clone: The limits of the CDR3 on the DNA are not certain, so only TCRdb's listed CDR3 is given. The chain carries TRAV29/DV5 and TRDJ2; the table's D call, TRDD3, has no DNA check behind it. The germline gives CDR1 NSMFDY, CDR2 ISSIKDK. A total of 26 residues make up the CDR3, ends included. The CDR3 loop is CSVLLCSKRDLPAIYWGITLTAQLFF.

By frequency in the sample, this clone is medium-sized. At the DNA level, this CDR3 is encoded by other sequences in the same sample as well. The chain has TRDV2 and TRDJ1, with 10 bases that match TRDD3. CDR3 length: 15 amino acids. Germline lookup yields CDR1 GEAIGNYY and CDR2 EKD. The CDR3 DNA reads as TGTGCTTCAACCCCTCTACTGGGGGATACCGATAAACTCATCTTT. The encoded protein is CASTPLLGDTDKLIF.

Notes on this clone: A single base separates this from a much larger clone, so it may be a read error. The identical CDR3 is also encoded by other nucleotide sequences in the sample. J is TRDJ1 and V is TRDV2; 8 bases are shared with TRDD3. The V gene's germline CDR1 is GEAIGNYY and CDR2 EKD. The CDR3 has 23 amino acids. The junction had 26 bases not matched to a gene; V was cut back by 0 bases and J by 0 bases. The CDR3 DNA reads as TGTGCCTGTGACACCGTTCGGATTCCTTCGACTGGGGGGCAACTAGAAAACACCGATAAACTCATCTTT. Its translation: CACDTVRIPSTGGQLENTDKLIF.

This clone appeared a few times. The likely explanation is a read error, given a far larger clone one base away. Other DNA sequences in this sample translate to the same CDR3. V gene TRAV29/DV5 combines with J gene TRDJ1, with 11 bases fitting TRDD3. CDR1 is NSMFDY and CDR2 is ISSIKDK in the germline V gene. CDR3 size: 20 residues. This CDR3 is CAASARAGGYLPRYTDKLIF. The CDR3 DNA reads as TGTGCCGCAAGCGCGCGGGCTGGGGGATACTTGCCAAGGTACACCGATAAACTCATCTTT.

By sample share, this clone is medium-sized. A far larger clone lies a single base away; this is likely a read error. The chain has TRDV2 and TRDJ1; 13 bases match TRDD3. In germline, CDR1 is GEAIGNYY, CDR2 EKD. The trim removed 4 bases at V and 3 bases at J, leaving 13 bases unmatched. The length of the CDR3 is 18 residues. In DNA form, the CDR3 reads TGTGCCTGTGAGAGCCTTCAAACTGGGGGATACGCTCCCGATAAACTCATCTTT. Translating gives CACESLQTGGYAPDKLIF.

This clone turned up a few times. A far bigger clonotype differs at one base, so this is likely a read error. Other nucleotide sequences in the sample specify the same CDR3. The rearrangement joins TRDV3 to TRDJ1, with D possibly matching TRDD3 (6 bases). The CDR3 runs 18 residues. Per the germline V gene, CDR1 is TVYSNPD and CDR2 is GDNSRS (reference sequence). CDR3 bases: TGCGCCTTTCCCGCCCCGGTCAATGCCTGGGGTGACACCGATAAACTCATCTTT. It yields the protein CAFPAPVNAWGDTDKLIF.

This clone has more than one count but fewer than ten. Just one base apart from a much larger clone, this may be a read error. This chain uses TRDV1 with TRDJ1, with 12 bases identical to TRDD3. CDR1 and CDR2 (germline): TSWWSYY, QGS. The CDR3 length is 26 residues. J gave up 0 bases and V 1 base, and 30 bases lay outside the gene matches. This chain's CDR3 is CALGEPTSYPMYWGIQVGYYTDKLIF. CDR3 DNA sequence: TGTGCTCTTGGGGAACCGACTTCCTACCCTATGTACTGGGGGATACAAGTCGGATATTACACCGATAAACTCATCTTT.

This clone came up a few times. This likely stems from a read error, as it lies one base from a far larger clone. The J gene is TRDJ1, the V gene TRDV2, with TRDD3 matching over 9 bases. Germline V CDR1 and CDR2: GEAIGNYY, EKD. The CDR3 length is 23 residues. V was pared by 0 bases and J by 0 bases, with 25 bases of the junction left unmatched. The CDR3 spells CACDTVRIPSTGGQLKNTDKLIF. As DNA, the CDR3 is TGTGCCTGTGACACCGTTCGGATTCCTTCGACTGGGGGACAACTAAAAAACACCGATAAACTCATCTTT.

This clone was seen a handful of times. This CDR3 is also generated by other DNA sequences in the sample. CDR3 DNA sequence: TGTGCCTGTGACACTATGGGGGTAACTGGGGAAACGGAAAGTCCGGAACTCATCTTT. Amino acid sequence: CACDTMGVTGETESPELIF. The V and J genes are TRDV2 and TRDJ1, with 7 bases matching TRDD3. CDR1 is GEAIGNYY, CDR2 EKD, per germline. Trimming cost V 1 base and J 9 bases; bases outside gene matches: 25. The CDR3 consists of 19 residues.

A note on this clone: With only one base between it and a far larger clone, this is likely a read error. The chain links TRAV29/DV5 to TRDJ1; 11 bases are shared with TRDD3. The length of the CDR3 is 27 residues. CDR1 is NSMFDY and CDR2 is ISSIKDK in the germline V gene. The J segment lost 3 bases and the V segment lost 0 bases, leaving 40 bases of the junction unmatched. The CDR3 DNA reads as TGTGCAGCAAGCGAGGTTGGTTTCTATCACCTTCCACCATGCTCGATACTGGGGGATATTGTATCCGATAAACTCATCTTT. Its translation: CAASEVGFYHLPPCSILGDIVSDKLIF.

On this clone: TCRdb shows a much larger clone's protein in place of this DNA's translation, and the two differ at residue 13, likely through a read error; the protein shown is translated from the DNA. The V and J genes are TRDV1 and TRDJ1; TRDD3 aligns across 12 bases. The CDR3 is 15 residues long. Germline-derived CDR1 and CDR2 are TSWWSYY and QGS. The CDR3 DNA reads as TGTGCTCTTGGGGGGACTGGGGGATACCCCGATAAACACATCTTT. Its translation: CALGGTGGYPDKHIF.

This clone was found a few times. TCRdb attributes to this sequence the protein of a much larger clone, which differs from the DNA translation at residue 3; a read error is likely, and the protein displayed is translated from the DNA. This chain joins TRDV1 and TRDJ1, with 8 bases matching TRDD3. Germline CDR1 reads TSWWSYY; CDR2 reads QGS. With 10 bases clipped from V and 6 bases from J, the junction kept 28 bases outside the gene matches. This CDR3 has 19 amino acids. The CDR3 protein is CAPGIRGFIAWGKGHKLIF. CDR3 sequence (DNA): TGTGCTCCTGGAATTAGGGGGTTCATTGCCTGGGGGAAGGGCCATAAACTCATCTTT.

Points on this clone: This DNA translates differently at residue 8 from the TCRdb protein, which is that of a much larger clone; a read error is likely, and the protein shown is the DNA's own translation. The J gene is TRDJ1, the V gene TRDV2; TRDD3 matches at 9 bases. The CDR3 has 17 residues. Losses at the gene ends were 0 bases for V and 1 base for J; bases not matched to a gene: 8. CDR1 GEAIGNYY and CDR2 EKD come from the germline V gene. CDR3 residues: CACDTVWRGDTTDKLIF. In DNA form, the CDR3 reads TGTGCCTGTGACACCGTATGGAGGGGGGATACCACCGATAAACTCATCTTT.

A note on this clone: Translating this DNA gives a protein that differs at residue 12 from the TCRdb one, which belongs to a much larger clone; a read error is likely, and the protein shown is this translation. CDR3 in amino acids: CALGERSTGGYSRGKLIF. DNA for the CDR3: TGTGCTCTTGGGGAACGTAGTACTGGGGGATACAGTCGAGGAAAACTCATCTTT. The rearrangement joins TRDV1 to TRDJ1, with 12 bases identical to TRDD3. Trimming cost V 1 base and J 8 bases; bases outside gene matches: 14. The germline CDR1 and CDR2 sequences are TSWWSYY and QGS. The CDR3 runs to 18 residues.

This clone was counted a few times. It differs at one base from a far larger clone, so likely a read error. The same CDR3 is also encoded by other DNA sequences in this sample. V gene TRDV2 combines with J gene TRDJ1; 13 nucleotides agree with TRDD3. This CDR3 comprises 18 residues. V lost 4 bases to trimming and J lost 3 bases; unmatched junction nucleotides: 13. Germline V CDR1 and CDR2: GEAIGNYY, EKD. The CDR3 nucleotides read TGTGCCTGTGATAGCCTTCAGACTGGGGGATACGCTCCCGATAAACTCATCTTT. This encodes CACDSLQTGGYAPDKLIF.

This clone is judged large (0.1 to 1%). The sample holds other DNA sequences that translate to the same CDR3. CDR3 bases: TGTGCCTGTGACCGACTGGGGGGCTACACCGATAAACTCATCTTT. Protein sequence: CACDRLGGYTDKLIF. The chain has TRDV2 and TRDJ1; TRDD3 agrees at 8 bases. The CDR3 runs to 15 residues. Germline V gene data show CDR1 as GEAIGNYY and CDR2 as EKD. J gave up 0 bases and V 3 bases, and 5 bases lay outside the gene matches.

This clone has more than one count but fewer than ten. The protein held in TCRdb is that of a much larger clone and does not match this DNA's translation at residue 13, likely because of a read error; the protein shown is translated from the DNA. This chain links TRDV1 with TRDJ1; D possibly corresponds to TRDD2 (5 bases). Germline values: CDR1 TSWWSYY, CDR2 QGS. The length of the CDR3 is 17 residues. The CDR3 loop reads CALSPPYSAPSTYKLIF. The CDR3, as DNA: TGTGCTCTCTCCCCACCCTACTCCGCCCCTAGCACCTATAAACTCATCTTT.

By its share, this clone is medium-sized. This rearrangement joins TRDV1 to TRDJ1, with 9 bases lining up with TRDD3. The V and J ends lost 2 bases and 2 bases, in that order; junction bases with no gene match: 24. Germline V CDR1 and CDR2: TSWWSYY, QGS. The CDR3 spans 22 residues. In DNA, the CDR3 is TGTGCTCTTGGGGAATCCTACCGTTACTGGGGGACCGACTTTAAGGGAACCGATAAACTCATCTTT. Its translation is CALGESYRYWGTDFKGTDKLIF.